There are many counts of the clone carrying this T cell receptor (beta chain). TCRdb redid the calling of the RT-PCR reads with MiXCR, one entry per CDR3 protein. The sample carries about 780,000 distinct CDR3 sequences, about a fifth recorded once. The source of the sample is a study of response to subunit inactivated influenza vaccine. V lost 5 bases and J lost 6, with 17 bases in between. Germline lookup yields CDR1 SGHTA and CDR2 FQGTGA. The CDR3 runs to 14 residues. The receptor was derived from a man aged 45-65 years who received an inactivated influenza vaccine. The V and J genes are TRBV7-3 and TRBJ2-7; D may be TRBD2 (6 bases). The sample was PBMCs from blood, taken approximately 5 days after vaccination. CDR3 sequence reads: CASSLSGTASEQYF. The CDR3 DNA is TGTGCCAGCAGCCTTAGCGGTACCGCCAGCGAGCAGTACTTC.